This T cell receptor beta chain was captured by sequencing in a study of cytomegalovirus exposure and HLA in healthy donors. The primer mix had 60 Vbeta and 13 Jbeta primers. TCRdb's table, derived via immunoSEQ multiplex PCR, lists solely in-frame clones and lacks some. The table records under 150,000 clones, over 65% of them present only once. Concerning this clone itself: Antigen: not known.

Germline loops: CDR1 MGHRA, CDR2 YSYEKL. Trimming removed 2 bases from V and 5 bases from J, with 3 bases in between. The CDR3 has 12 residues. Overall study findings and caveats: Later analysis revealed greater clonal expansion in HLA-associated TCR beta chains than in equally common others.

Sequencing used PBMCs. The chain combines TRBV4-1 with TRBJ2-2; D unclear. This TCR was sampled from a male donor in good health and CMV-seronegative. CDR3 DNA: TGCGCCAGCAGCCAATTAACCGGGGAGCTGTTTTTT. It specifies CASSQLTGELFF.